These T cell receptor beta chains were read from a single sample in a study of T cell responses to AZD1222 COVID-19 vaccine. Repertoires were generated with immunoSEQ multiplex PCR, while TCRdb's copy carries only in-frame clones and drops some. The table shows about 130,000 clones, with approximately 94% occurring only once. The sample here was peripheral blood, taken on day 0 of AZD1222 vaccination. The receptors here all came from an adult in good health. CDR3s leave out the opening cysteine and the closing phenylalanine or tryptophan.

V gene | CDR3 protein
TRBV27 | ASSLTMTDNYGYT
TRBV7-9 | ASGLRGSYGYT
TRBV21-1 | ASSTTGSGQPQH
TRBV2 | ASTAGAEETQY
TRBV6-4 | ASSDPTTGGGYT
TRBV7-3 | ASSLTGGPTGELF
TRBV11-2 | ASSFPRNSPLH
TRBV27 | ASSSGDTYEQY
TRBV12-5 | ASGSHRDRGQNIQY
TRBV7-2 | ASSQMVGYGYT
TRBV9 | ASSPSGTVNSPLH
TRBV7-9 | ASSLVGGGDNEQF
TRBV2 | ASSEGTGVNTEAF
TRBV12-3/TRBV12-4 | ASSLGQGYEQY
TRBV12-2 | ASRIKPIQGLGREAEAF
TRBV11-3 | ASSLEQGGTAGANVLT
TRBV11-3 | ASSLWGRWLEEQF
TRBV13 | ASSPRSRLYGYT
TRBV5-1 | ASTYSPGQDYGYT
TRBV7-2 | ASSLGVSGNTIY
TRBV6-5 | ASSYREAGELF
TRBV3-1/TRBV3-2 | ASSLGAPAGGNTIY